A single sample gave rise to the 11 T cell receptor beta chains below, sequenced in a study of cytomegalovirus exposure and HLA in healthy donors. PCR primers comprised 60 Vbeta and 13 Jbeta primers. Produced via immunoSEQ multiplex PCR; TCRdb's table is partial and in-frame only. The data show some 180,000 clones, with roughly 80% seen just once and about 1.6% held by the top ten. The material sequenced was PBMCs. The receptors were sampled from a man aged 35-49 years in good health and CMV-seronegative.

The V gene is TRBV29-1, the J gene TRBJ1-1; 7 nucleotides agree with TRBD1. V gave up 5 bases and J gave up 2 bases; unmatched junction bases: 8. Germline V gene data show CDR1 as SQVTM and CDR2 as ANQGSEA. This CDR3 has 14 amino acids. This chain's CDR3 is CSVRQGPQNTEAFF. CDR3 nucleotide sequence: TGCAGCGTTAGACAGGGCCCCCAAAACACTGAAGCTTTCTTT.

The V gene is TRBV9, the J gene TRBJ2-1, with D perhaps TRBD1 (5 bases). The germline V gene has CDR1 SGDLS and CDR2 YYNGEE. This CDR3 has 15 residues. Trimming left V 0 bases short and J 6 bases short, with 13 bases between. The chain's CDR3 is CASSVEGRRSNEQFF. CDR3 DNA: TGTGCCAGCAGCGTAGAGGGGCGGCGGAGCAATGAGCAGTTCTTC. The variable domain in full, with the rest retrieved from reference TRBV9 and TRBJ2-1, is DSGVTQTPKHLITATGQRVTLRCSPRSGDLSVYWYQQSLDQGLQFLIQYYNGEERAKGNILERFSAQQFPDLHSELNLSSLELGDSALYFCASSVEGRRSNEQFFGPGTRLTVL.

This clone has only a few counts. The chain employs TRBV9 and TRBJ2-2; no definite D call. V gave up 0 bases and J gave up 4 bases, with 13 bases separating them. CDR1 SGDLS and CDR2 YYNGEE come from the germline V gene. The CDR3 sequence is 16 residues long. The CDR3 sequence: CASSVDPVFRTGELFF. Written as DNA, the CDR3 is TGTGCCAGCAGCGTAGATCCGGTCTTCCGCACCGGGGAGCTGTTTTTT.

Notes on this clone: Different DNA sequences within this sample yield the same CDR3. The CDR3 bases are TGTGCCAGCAGTCGCGGCAACACTGAAGCTTTCTTT. It translates to CASSRGNTEAFF. The chain couples TRBV6-5 to TRBJ1-1; D gene unclear. The V and J ends lost 5 bases and 2 bases respectively, with 6 bases between them. CDR1 is MNHEY, CDR2 SVGAGI, per germline. The CDR3 runs 12 residues.

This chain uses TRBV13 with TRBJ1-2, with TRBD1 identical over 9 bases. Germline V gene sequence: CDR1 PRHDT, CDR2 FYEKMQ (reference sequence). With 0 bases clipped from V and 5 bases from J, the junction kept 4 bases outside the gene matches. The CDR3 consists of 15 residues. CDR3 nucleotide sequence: TGTGCCAGCAGCTTAGGACCACAGGGGGCTTATGGCTACACCTTC. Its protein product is CASSLGPQGAYGYTF.

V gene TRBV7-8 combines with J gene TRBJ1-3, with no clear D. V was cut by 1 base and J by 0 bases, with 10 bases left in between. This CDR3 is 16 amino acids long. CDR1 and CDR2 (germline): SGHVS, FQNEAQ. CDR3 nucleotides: TGTGCCAGCAGCTTAGGTTCCACAGTCTCTGGAAACACCATATATTTT. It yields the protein CASSLGSTVSGNTIYF.

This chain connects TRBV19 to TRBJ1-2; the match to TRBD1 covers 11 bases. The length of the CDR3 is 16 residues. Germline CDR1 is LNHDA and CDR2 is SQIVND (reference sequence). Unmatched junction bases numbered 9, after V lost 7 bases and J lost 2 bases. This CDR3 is CASIADRGRENYGYTF. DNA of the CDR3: TGTGCCAGTATAGCGGACAGGGGGCGAGAAAACTATGGCTACACCTTC.

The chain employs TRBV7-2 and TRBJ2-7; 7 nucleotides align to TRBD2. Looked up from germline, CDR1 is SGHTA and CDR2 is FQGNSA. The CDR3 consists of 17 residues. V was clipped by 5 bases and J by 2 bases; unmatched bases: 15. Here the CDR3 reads CASSPTASGPVPYEQYF. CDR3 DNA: TGTGCCAGCAGCCCCACCGCTAGCGGACCAGTCCCCTACGAGCAGTACTTC.

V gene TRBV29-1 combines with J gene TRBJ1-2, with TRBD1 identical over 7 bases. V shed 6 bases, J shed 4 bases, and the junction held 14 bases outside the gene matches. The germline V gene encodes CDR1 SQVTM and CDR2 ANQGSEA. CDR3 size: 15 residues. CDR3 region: CSVLIGTEMPYGYTF. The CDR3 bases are TGCAGCGTCCTGATAGGGACAGAAATGCCCTATGGCTACACCTTC. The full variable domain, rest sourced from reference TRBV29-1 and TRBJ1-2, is SAVISQKPSRDICQRGTSLTIQCQVDSQVTMMFWYRQQPGQSLTLIATANQGSEATYESGFVIDKFPISRPNLTFSTLTVSNMSPEDSSIYLCSVLIGTEMPYGYTFGSGTRLTVV.

The CDR3 spells CASSRVRESTNEKLFF. In nucleotides, the CDR3 is TGCGCCAGCAGCCGCGTGCGGGAGTCAACTAATGAAAAACTGTTTTTT. This chain connects TRBV4-3 to TRBJ1-4; D is undetermined. The CDR3 has 16 amino acids. Germline V gene sequence: CDR1 LGHNA, CDR2 YSLEER. V was trimmed by 4 bases and J by 0 bases, leaving 12 bases between them.

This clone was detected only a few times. DNA of the CDR3: TGCGCCAGCAGCTTGGGGGGGCGGGTGACAGATACGCAGTATTTT. Translated, it gives CASSLGGRVTDTQYF. The V and J genes are TRBV5-1 and TRBJ2-3; weak D call: TRBD1 (6 bases). Germline V CDR1 and CDR2: SGHRS, YFSETQ. CDR3 length equals 15 residues. The ends were cut back, 0 bases at V and 3 bases at J, with 11 bases in the middle.